The 17 T cell receptor beta chains given below trace back to one sample, sequenced in a study of long-term antiretroviral therapy in people with HIV. They ran version v3.0 of the immunoSEQ assay at survey level. Only in-frame clones appear in the TCRdb table, and some are missing; sequencing was by immunoSEQ multiplex PCR. The table lists some 40,000 clones, more than 80% of them singletons. This sample comprised unsorted PBMCs, obtained 3.1 years after starting antiretroviral therapy. The source of these receptors is a woman aged 45-65 years with HIV.

This chain links TRBV7-9 with TRBJ2-4; 11 bases match TRBD1. V shed 5 bases, J shed 6 bases, and the junction held 12 bases outside the gene matches. Per germline, CDR1 SEHNR and CDR2 FQNEAQ (reference sequence). The CDR3 totals 17 residues. The DNA of the CDR3 is TGTGCCAGCAGCGCCCGAGGACAGGGGGCGTCGGGAAACATTCAGTACTTC. This sequence encodes CASSARGQGASGNIQYF.

The count of this clone is one. This chain links TRBV14 with TRBJ2-1, with 11 nucleotides matching TRBD2. The V gene end was trimmed by 2 bases and the J gene end by 1 base; junction bases not matched to a gene: 22. The CDR3 contains 23 residues. Per germline, CDR1 SGHDN and CDR2 FVKESK. The CDR3 spells CASSQKGDLYSGGAIWSYNEQFF. The CDR3 nucleotides are TGTGCCAGCAGCCAAAAGGGAGATCTATATAGCGGGGGGGCCATTTGGTCCTACAATGAGCAGTTCTTC.

The chain has TRBV2 and TRBJ1-1, with 7 bases that match TRBD1. The CDR3 runs to 15 residues. Germline lookup yields CDR1 SNHLY and CDR2 FYNNEI. V dropped 7 bases and J dropped 3; count of bases not matched to a gene: 11. CDR3 nucleotides: TGTGCCAGCAACACAGGGGATAGTGTGGACACTGAAGCTTTCTTT. The encoded protein is CASNTGDSVDTEAFF.

In this sample, this clone turned up once. This rearrangement joins TRBV5-1 to TRBJ2-3, with 10 bases identical to TRBD2. The germline CDR1 and CDR2 sequences are SGHRS and YFSETQ. The V segment lost 4 bases and the J segment 4 bases; nucleotides outside the gene matches: 12. The CDR3 totals 17 residues. The CDR3 bases are TGCGCCAGCAGCCCTTCTTCTAGCGGGGGTTGGTCAGATACGCAGTATTTT. It is translated as CASSPSSSGGWSDTQYF.

This chain connects TRBV2 to TRBJ1-6; 9 bases align to TRBD1. The CDR3 length is 13 residues. Germline CDR1 and CDR2: SNHLY and FYNNEI. The J segment lost 10 bases and the V segment lost 8 bases, leaving 6 bases of the junction unmatched. As DNA, the CDR3 is TGTGCCAGCGGACAGGGGATCGGATCACCCCTCCACTTT. It encodes CASGQGIGSPLHF.

The genes are TRBV10-2 and TRBJ1-2; D may be TRBD1 (5 bases). The ends were cut back, 4 bases at V and 4 bases at J, with 10 bases in the middle. The CDR3 runs to 13 residues. Germline V gives CDR1 WSHSY, CDR2 SAAADI. CDR3 nucleotide sequence: TGCGCCAGCAGTGGGGGCCTTGGCTATGGCTACACCTTC. Its translation is CASSGGLGYGYTF.

The rearrangement joins TRBV5-6 to TRBJ2-2, with 7 bases lining up with TRBD1. J gave up 1 base and V 3 bases, and 9 bases lay outside the gene matches. CDR3 size: 17 residues. Germline lookup yields CDR1 SGHDT and CDR2 YYEEEE. The DNA of the CDR3 is TGTGCCAGCAGCTCAGACTTCCGGGACAGGAACACCGGGGAGCTGTTTTTT. The encoded protein is CASSSDFRDRNTGELFF.

The genes are TRBV18 and TRBJ2-5; the match to TRBD1 covers 7 bases. The CDR3 is 14 amino acids. Germline lookup yields CDR1 KGHSH and CDR2 LQKENI. V shed 4 bases, J shed 0 bases, and the junction held 2 bases outside the gene matches. The CDR3: CASSLQGYQETQYF. DNA of the CDR3: TGTGCCAGCTCACTACAGGGGTACCAAGAGACCCAGTACTTC. Full variable domain (missing parts from reference TRBV18 and TRBJ2-5): NAGVMQNPRHLVRRRGQEARLRCSPMKGHSHVYWYRQLPEEGLKFMVYLQKENIIDESGMPKERFSAEFPKEGPSILRIQQVVRGDSAAYFCASSLQGYQETQYFGPGTRLLVL.

The gene calls are TRBV9 and TRBJ1-2; 9 positions agree with TRBD1. V trimming: 3 bases; J trimming: 10 bases; junction bases outside the gene matches: 13. Germline V gives CDR1 SGDLS, CDR2 YYNGEE. The CDR3 contains 15 residues. CDR3 region: CASSAGGQGWVDYTF. The DNA for the CDR3 is TGTGCCAGCAGCGCGGGGGGACAGGGATGGGTCGACTACACCTTC.

This clone was observed a few times. This chain joins TRBV7-3 and TRBJ1-1; D unresolved. From germline, CDR1 is SGHTA and CDR2 FQGTGA. Trimming took off 3 bases at V and 1 base at J, with 6 bases between the two ends. There are 13 residues in the CDR3. This chain's CDR3 is CASSLSRNTEAFF. CDR3 in DNA: TGTGCCAGCAGCTTGTCAAGGAACACTGAAGCTTTCTTT.

The chain carries TRBV6-6 and TRBJ2-1; unclear D gene. CDR3 length equals 12 residues. V shed 2 bases and J shed 9 bases, with 8 bases lying between them. Germline values: CDR1 MNHNY, CDR2 SVGAGI (reference sequence). CDR3 sequence: CASSYRIFEQFF. CDR3 nucleotide sequence: TGTGCCAGCAGTTACCGGATTTTTGAGCAGTTCTTC.

The rearrangement joins TRBV29-1 to TRBJ2-3, with D tentatively TRBD2 (6 bases). The CDR3 spans 14 residues. V dropped 1 base and J dropped 4 bases, with 12 bases sitting between them. Germline lookup yields CDR1 SQVTM and CDR2 ANQGSEA. CDR3 loop: CSVEVPRGSDTQYF. The CDR3 bases are TGCAGCGTTGAAGTACCGCGGGGTTCAGATACGCAGTATTTT.

The chain links TRBV5-1 to TRBJ1-2; D is possibly TRBD1 (5 bases). The CDR3 extends over 15 amino acids. Germline V gene data show CDR1 as SGHRS and CDR2 as YFSETQ. Trimming cost V 0 bases and J 2 bases, with 11 bases left between them. CDR3 DNA: TGCGCCAGCAGCTTGGCATCAGGACAAAACTATGGCTACACCTTC. Translation gives CASSLASGQNYGYTF.

The chain joins TRBV20-1 to TRBJ1-1; 9 positions match TRBD1. The CDR3 runs 11 residues. Germline loops: CDR1 DFQATT, CDR2 SNEGSKA (reference sequence). Trimming took 3 bases from V and 8 from J; bases not matched to a gene: 1. The CDR3 reads CSASGQGEAFF. The CDR3 nucleotides are TGCAGTGCTAGCGGACAGGGGGAAGCTTTCTTT.

There are a few counts of this clone. The chain employs TRBV20-1 and TRBJ1-1, with D tentatively TRBD1 (6 bases). Germline CDR1 and CDR2: DFQATT and SNEGSKA (reference sequence). Deletions cut 6 bases from V and 14 bases from J, with 13 bases between. There are 9 residues in the CDR3. The chain's CDR3 is CSARRGGFF. CDR3 sequence (DNA): TGCAGTGCCCGCAGGGGCGGCTTCTTT.

This clone was seen only once. The chain couples TRBV5-6 to TRBJ1-1; a weak D match, TRBD1 (6 bases). Germline CDR1 reads SGHDT; CDR2 reads YYEEEE. Trimming took 4 bases from V and 0 from J, leaving 19 bases between them. There are 17 residues in the CDR3. This CDR3 is CASSRRTERLMNTEAFF. The CDR3 bases are TGTGCCAGCAGCCGCCGGACAGAAAGGCTCATGAACACTGAAGCTTTCTTT. Variable domain in full (rest from reference TRBV5-6 and TRBJ1-1): DAGVTQSPTHLIKTRGQQVTLRCSPKSGHDTVSWYQQALGQGPQFIFQYYEEEERQRGNFPDRFSGHQFPNYSSELNVNALLLGDSALYLCASSRRTERLMNTEAFFGQGTRLTVV.

V and J are TRBV10-3 and TRBJ2-3, with D unresolved. The CDR3 length is 13 residues. Germline CDR1 is ENHRY and CDR2 is SYGVKD. Trimming pared 7 bases from V and 3 bases from J, leaving 11 bases between. Here the CDR3 reads CAITHGPTDTQYF. The CDR3 bases are TGTGCCATCACTCACGGACCAACAGATACGCAGTATTTT.